This T cell receptor (beta chain) was found in a study of blood T cell repertoires in COVID-19. About the study: Samples came from the United States, Italy and Spain, spanning acute and convalescent COVID-19. Nucleic acid was either cDNA or gDNA, and it came from T cells, B-cell-depleted T cells, or PBMCs.

In the study's own analysis: Amplifying reference gene primers gave estimates of nucleated cell counts. TCRdb keeps only in-frame clones here, not all; method: immunoSEQ multiplex PCR. V, J and clone size reflect that table, while D and trimming were determined from the DNA. The sample includes approximately 140,000 clones, about 87% of them seen just once. The ends lost 3 bases at V and 6 bases at J; junction bases unmatched: 7. This CDR3 is 15 amino acids long. CDR1 and CDR2 from the germline V gene are MDHEN and SYDVKM. The chain recombines TRBV28 with TRBJ1-5, with TRBD1 identical over 8 bases. Input material: peripheral blood. The clonotype comes from a man in his sixties with active or convalescent COVID-19. The DNA for the CDR3 is TGTGCCAGCAGTTTTTCAGGGGGCGGACCTCAGCCCCAGCATTTT. It is translated as CASSFSGGGPQPQHF.